This T cell receptor beta chain was found in a study of T-cell reconstitution after alpha-beta-depleted transplantation in children. There are 14 residues in the CDR3. Germline V gene lookup returns CDR1 SGHTA and CDR2 FQGTGA. Unmatched junction bases numbered 4, after V lost 6 bases and J lost 0 bases. The library targeted TCRbeta and was prepared with unique molecular identifiers. TCRdb re-called the PCR reads with MiXCR, one entry per CDR3 protein. There are some 390,000 distinct CDR3 sequences in the sample; roughly 22% occur only once, and around 4% lies in the top ten. Concerning this clonotype itself: This may come from a read error, since a much larger clone is one base off.

The TCR comes from a human donor who donated a stem cell graft to a child with acute myeloid leukemia. The V gene is TRBV7-3, the J gene TRBJ2-7; 8 bases line up with TRBD1. The sample in question was PBMCs from the stem cell graft donor, obtained from the stem cell graft. This CDR3 reads CASSWTGTSYEQYF. The CDR3 nucleotides are TGTGCCAGCAGTTGGACAGGGACCTCCTACGAGCAGTACTTC.